Sequencing of this T cell receptor (beta chain) was carried out in a study of shared clonotypes between healthy human individuals. Only a few counts were recorded for this clone. Libraries were prepared by immunoSEQ multiplex PCR; TCRdb keeps only in-frame clonotypes and omits some of them. The sample lists some 1 million clones, around 76% occurring once. Germline V gene sequence: CDR1 SGHRS, CDR2 YFSETQ. The CDR3 totals 16 residues. V was shortened by 4 bases and J by 0 bases, with 13 bases between the two germline ends. Splitting the CD4+ cells yielded a CD45RA+ naive subset and a CD45RA-negative memory subset.

The receptor's source is a man between 18 and 29 years old in good health. This chain uses TRBV5-1 with TRBJ2-2; TRBD2 might be the D (5 bases). Sequenced material: memory CD4+ T cells sorted from blood. Subset here: CD45RA-negative fraction. CDR3 nucleotide sequence: TGCGCCAGCAGCCAAAGCAGTAGCGCGAACACCGGGGAGCTGTTTTTT. Protein product: CASSQSSSANTGELFF.